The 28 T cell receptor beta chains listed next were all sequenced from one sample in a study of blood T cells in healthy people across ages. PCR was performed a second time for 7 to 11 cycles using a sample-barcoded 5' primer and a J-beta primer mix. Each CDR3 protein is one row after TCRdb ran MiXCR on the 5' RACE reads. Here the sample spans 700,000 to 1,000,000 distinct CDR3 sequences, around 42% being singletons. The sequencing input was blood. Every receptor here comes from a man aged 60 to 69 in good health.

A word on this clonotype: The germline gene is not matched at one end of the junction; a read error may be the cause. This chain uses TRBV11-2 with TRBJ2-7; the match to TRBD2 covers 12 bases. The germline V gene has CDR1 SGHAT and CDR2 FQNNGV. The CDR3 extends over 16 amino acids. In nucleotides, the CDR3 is TGTGCCGGCAGCAAACTACTAGCGGGAGGACATCACGAGCAGTACTTC. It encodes CAGSKLLAGGHHEQYF.

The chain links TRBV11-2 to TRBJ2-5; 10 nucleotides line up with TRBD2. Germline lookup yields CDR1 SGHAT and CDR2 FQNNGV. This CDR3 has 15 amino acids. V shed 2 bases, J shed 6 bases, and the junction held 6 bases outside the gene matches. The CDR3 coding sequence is TGTGCCAGCAGCTTACAGCGGGGGGGCCTTAAGACCCAGTACTTC. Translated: CASSLQRGGLKTQYF.

Written as DNA, the CDR3 is TGTGCCAGCCGGGGACCTCTGGCCGGGGAGCTGTTTTTT. This translates into CASRGPLAGELFF. V and J are TRBV12-3 or TRBV12-4 and TRBJ2-2; D is possibly TRBD1 or TRBD2 (5 bases each). Trimming left V 8 bases short and J 6 bases short, with 13 bases between. This CDR3 is 13 amino acids long.

CDR3 loop: CASRLQAATSHYEQYF. CDR3 nucleotide sequence: TGTGCCAGCAGATTACAGGCCGCCACATCCCACTACGAGCAGTACTTC. The J gene is TRBJ2-7, the V gene TRBV7-8; D is perhaps TRBD1 (5 bases). The V and J ends lost 6 bases and 3 bases respectively, with 21 bases between them. CDR3 size: 16 residues. Per the germline V gene, CDR1 is SGHVS and CDR2 is FQNEAQ.

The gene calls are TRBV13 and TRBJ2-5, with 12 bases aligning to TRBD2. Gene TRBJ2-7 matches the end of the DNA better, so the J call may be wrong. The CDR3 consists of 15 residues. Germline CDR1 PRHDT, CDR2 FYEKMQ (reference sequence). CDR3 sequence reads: CASSSTSGGLYEQYF. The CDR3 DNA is TGTGCCAGCAGTTCGACTAGCGGGGGTCTCTACGAGCAGTACTTC.

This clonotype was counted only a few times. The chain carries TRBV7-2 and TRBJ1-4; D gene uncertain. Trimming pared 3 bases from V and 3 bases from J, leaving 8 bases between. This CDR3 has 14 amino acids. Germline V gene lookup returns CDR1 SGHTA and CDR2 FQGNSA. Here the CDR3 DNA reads TGTGCCAGCAGCTTTGGGCAGGCTAATGAAAAACTGTTTTTT. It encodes CASSFGQANEKLFF.

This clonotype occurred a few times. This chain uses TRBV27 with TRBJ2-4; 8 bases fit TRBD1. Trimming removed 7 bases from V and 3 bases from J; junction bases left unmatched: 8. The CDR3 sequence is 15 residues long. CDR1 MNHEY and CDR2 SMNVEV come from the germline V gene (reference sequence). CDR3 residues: CASKQGAGFKNIQYF. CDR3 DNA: TGTGCCAGCAAGCAGGGGGCAGGGTTCAAAAACATTCAGTACTTC.

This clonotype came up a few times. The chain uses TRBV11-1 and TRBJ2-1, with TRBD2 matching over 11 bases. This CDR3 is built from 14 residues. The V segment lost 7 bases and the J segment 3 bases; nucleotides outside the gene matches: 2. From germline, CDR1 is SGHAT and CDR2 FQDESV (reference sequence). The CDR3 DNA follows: TGTGCCAGCACCACTAGCGGGGGCTACAATGAGCAGTTCTTC. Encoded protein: CASTTSGGYNEQFF. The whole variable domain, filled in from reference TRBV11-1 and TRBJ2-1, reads EAEVAQSPRYKITEKSQAVAFWCDPISGHATLYWYRQILGQGPELLVQFQDESVVDDSQLPKDRFSAERLKGVDSTLKIQPAELGDSAMYLCASTTSGGYNEQFFGPGTRLTVL.

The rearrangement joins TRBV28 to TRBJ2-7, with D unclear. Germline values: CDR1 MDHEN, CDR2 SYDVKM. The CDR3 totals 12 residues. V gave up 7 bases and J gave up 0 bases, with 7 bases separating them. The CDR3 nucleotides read TGTGCCAGCATGGCAAGCTCCTACGAGCAGTACTTC. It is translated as CASMASSYEQYF.

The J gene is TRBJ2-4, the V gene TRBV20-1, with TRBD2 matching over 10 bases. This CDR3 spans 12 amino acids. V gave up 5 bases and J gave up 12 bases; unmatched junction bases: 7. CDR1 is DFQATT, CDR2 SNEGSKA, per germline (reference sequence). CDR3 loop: CSASLAGGSQYF. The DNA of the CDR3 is TGCAGTGCTTCCTTAGCGGGGGGTTCTCAGTACTTC.

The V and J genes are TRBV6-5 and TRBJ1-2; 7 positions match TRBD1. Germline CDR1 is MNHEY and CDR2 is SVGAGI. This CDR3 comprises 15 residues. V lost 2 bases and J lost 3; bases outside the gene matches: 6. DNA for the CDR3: TGTGCCAGCAGTTACACCTCCAGGGGGGACTATGGCTACACCTTC. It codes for CASSYTSRGDYGYTF.

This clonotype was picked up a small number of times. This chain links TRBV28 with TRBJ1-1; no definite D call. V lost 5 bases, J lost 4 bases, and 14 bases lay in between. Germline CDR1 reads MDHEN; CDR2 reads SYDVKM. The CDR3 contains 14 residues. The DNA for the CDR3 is TGTGCCAGCAGTCCACCGAGCAGGCCCACTGAAGCTTTCTTT. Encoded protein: CASSPPSRPTEAFF.

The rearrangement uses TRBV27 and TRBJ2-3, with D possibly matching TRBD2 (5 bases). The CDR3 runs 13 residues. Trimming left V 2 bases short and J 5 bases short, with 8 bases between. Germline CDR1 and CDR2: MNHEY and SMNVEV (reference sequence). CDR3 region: CASSLTSLDTQYF. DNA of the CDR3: TGTGCCAGCAGTTTAACTAGTTTAGATACGCAGTATTTT.

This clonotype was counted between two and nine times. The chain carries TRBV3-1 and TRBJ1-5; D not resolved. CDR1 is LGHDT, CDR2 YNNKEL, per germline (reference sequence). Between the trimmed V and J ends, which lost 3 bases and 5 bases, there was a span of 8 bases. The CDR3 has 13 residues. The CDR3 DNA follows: TGTGCCAGCAGCCATTCGGGAGATCAGCCCCAGCATTTT. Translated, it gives CASSHSGDQPQHF. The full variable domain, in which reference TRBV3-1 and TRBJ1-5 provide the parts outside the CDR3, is DTAVSQTPKYLVTQMGNDKSIKCEQNLGHDTMYWYKQDSKKFLKIMFSYNNKELIINETVPNRFSPKSPDKAHLNLHINSLELGDSAVYFCASSHSGDQPQHFGDGTRLSIL.

CDR3: CSASLTSGVETQYF. Written as DNA, the CDR3 is TGCAGTGCTAGCCTTACTAGCGGGGTCGAGACCCAGTACTTC. V gene TRBV20-1 combines with J gene TRBJ2-5; the match to TRBD2 covers 10 bases. After removal of 3 bases from V and 5 bases from J, the junction contained 6 bases not matched to a gene. Germline-derived CDR1 and CDR2 are DFQATT and SNEGSKA (reference sequence). The CDR3 consists of 14 residues.

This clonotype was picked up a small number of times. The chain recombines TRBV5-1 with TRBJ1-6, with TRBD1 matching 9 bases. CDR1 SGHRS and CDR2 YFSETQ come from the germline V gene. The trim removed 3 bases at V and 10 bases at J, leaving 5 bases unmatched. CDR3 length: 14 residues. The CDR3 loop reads CASSSGTGYSPLHF. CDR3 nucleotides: TGCGCCAGCAGCTCCGGGACAGGGTACTCACCCCTCCACTTT.

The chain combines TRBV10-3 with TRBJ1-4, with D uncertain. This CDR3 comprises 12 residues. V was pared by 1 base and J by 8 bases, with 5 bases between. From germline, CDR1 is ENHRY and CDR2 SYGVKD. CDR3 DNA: TGTGCCATCAGTGAGTTTGGAGAAAAACTGTTTTTT. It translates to CAISEFGEKLFF.

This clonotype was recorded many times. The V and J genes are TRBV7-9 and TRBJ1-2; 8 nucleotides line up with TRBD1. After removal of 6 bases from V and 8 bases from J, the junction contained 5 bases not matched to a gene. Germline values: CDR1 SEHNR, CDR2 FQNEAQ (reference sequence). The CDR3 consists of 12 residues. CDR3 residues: CASSTTGEGYTF. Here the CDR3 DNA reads TGTGCCAGCAGTACGACAGGGGAGGGCTACACCTTC.

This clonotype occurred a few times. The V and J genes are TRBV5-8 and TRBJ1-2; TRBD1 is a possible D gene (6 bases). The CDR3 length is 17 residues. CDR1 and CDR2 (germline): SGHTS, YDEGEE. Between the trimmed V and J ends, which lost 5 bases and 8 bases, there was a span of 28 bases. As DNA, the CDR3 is TGTGCCAGCAGGGATGTTGGGGACAAGGGAAGTAACGAGGGCTACACCTTC. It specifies CASRDVGDKGSNEGYTF.

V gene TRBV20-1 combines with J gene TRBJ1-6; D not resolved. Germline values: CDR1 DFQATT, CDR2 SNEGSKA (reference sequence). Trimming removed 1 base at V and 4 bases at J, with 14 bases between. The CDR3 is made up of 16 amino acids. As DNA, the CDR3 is TGCAGTGCTAGAGGAGAGGGTTTAGCGTATAATTCACCCCTCCACTTT. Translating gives CSARGEGLAYNSPLHF.

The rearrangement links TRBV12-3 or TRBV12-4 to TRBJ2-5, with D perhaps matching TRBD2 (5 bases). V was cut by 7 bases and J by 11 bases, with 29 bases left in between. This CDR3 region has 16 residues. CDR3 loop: CASTLRAGPDYNEQYF. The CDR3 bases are TGTGCCAGCACCCTAAGAGCAGGCCCTGACTACAATGAGCAGTACTTC.

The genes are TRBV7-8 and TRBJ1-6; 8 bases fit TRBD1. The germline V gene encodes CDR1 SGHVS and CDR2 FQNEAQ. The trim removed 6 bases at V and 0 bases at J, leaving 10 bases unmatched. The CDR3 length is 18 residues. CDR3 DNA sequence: TGTGCCAGCAGTTTCCCCCGGGACAGGAGCTCCTATAATTCACCCCTCCACTTT. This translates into CASSFPRDRSSYNSPLHF. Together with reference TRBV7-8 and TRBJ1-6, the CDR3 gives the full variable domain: GAGVSQSPRYKVAKRGQDVALRCDPISGHVSLFWYQQALGQGPEFLTYFQNEAQLDKSGLPSDRFFAERPEGSVSTLKIQRTQQEDSAVYLCASSFPRDRSSYNSPLHFGNGTRLTVT.

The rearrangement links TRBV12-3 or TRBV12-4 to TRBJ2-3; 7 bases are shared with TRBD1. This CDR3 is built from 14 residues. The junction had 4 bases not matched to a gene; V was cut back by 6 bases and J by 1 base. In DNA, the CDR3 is TGTGCCAGCAGCGGGACAGTGCGCACAGATACGCAGTATTTT. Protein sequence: CASSGTVRTDTQYF.

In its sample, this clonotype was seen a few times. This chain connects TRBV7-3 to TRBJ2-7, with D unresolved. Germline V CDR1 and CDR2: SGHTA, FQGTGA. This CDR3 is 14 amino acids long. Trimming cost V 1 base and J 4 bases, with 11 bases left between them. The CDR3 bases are TGTGCCAGCAGCTTAAGCGGTTCGGTTTACGAGCAGTACTTC. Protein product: CASSLSGSVYEQYF.

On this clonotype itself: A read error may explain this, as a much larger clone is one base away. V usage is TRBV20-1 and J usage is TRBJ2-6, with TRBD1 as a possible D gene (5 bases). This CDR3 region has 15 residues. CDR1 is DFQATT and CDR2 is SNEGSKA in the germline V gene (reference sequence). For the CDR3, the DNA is TGCAGTGCTAGAGATCGAGGCTCTGGGGCCAACGTCCAGACTTTC. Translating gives CSARDRGSGANVQTF.

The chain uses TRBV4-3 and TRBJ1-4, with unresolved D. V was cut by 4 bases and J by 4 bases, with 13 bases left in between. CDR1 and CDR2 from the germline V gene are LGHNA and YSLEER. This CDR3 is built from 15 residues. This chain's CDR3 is CASSPAGGHNEKLFF. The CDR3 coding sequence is TGCGCCAGCAGCCCCGCGGGAGGCCATAATGAAAAACTGTTTTTT.

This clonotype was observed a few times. The CDR3 here is CASRVGDSPLHF. The DNA of the CDR3 is TGTGCCAGCAGGGTAGGGGATTCACCCCTCCACTTT. The chain joins TRBV27 to TRBJ1-6; D might be TRBD1 (5 bases). Looked up from germline, CDR1 is MNHEY and CDR2 is SMNVEV (reference sequence). The CDR3 totals 12 residues. Trimming stripped 6 bases from V and 8 bases from J, with 8 bases between.

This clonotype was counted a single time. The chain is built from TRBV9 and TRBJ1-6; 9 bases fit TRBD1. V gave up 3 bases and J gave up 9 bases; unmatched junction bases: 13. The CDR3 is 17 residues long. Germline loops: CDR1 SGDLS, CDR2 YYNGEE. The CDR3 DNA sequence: TGTGCCAGCAGCGGGGGACAGGGAGTAGTAATTGTTTCACCCCTCCACTTT. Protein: CASSGGQGVVIVSPLHF.